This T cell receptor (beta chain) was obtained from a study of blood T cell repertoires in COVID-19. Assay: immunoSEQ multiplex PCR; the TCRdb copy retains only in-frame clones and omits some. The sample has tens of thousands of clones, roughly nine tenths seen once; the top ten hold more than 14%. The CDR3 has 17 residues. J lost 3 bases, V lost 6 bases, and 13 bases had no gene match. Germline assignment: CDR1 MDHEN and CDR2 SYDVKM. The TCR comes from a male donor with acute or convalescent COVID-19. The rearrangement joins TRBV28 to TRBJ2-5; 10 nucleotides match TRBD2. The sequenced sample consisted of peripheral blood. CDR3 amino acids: CASSPPPGAGGEETQYF. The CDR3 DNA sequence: TGTGCCAGCAGCCCTCCACCTGGAGCGGGGGGGGAAGAGACCCAGTACTTC.